The 7 T cell receptor beta chains presented below share a single source sample, sequenced in a study of PD-L1 blockade in urothelial cancer. Generated by immunoSEQ multiplex PCR, the TCRdb table keeps only in-frame clones and is missing some. The sample has 60,000 to 75,000 clones, roughly 89% seen once; the top ten hold around a tenth. Described time point: pretreatment peripheral blood. Material: PBMCs, obtained around atezolizumab (anti-PD-L1) treatment. The receptor source for this set is a woman in her 70s with urothelial cancer.

The gene calls are TRBV5-4 and TRBJ2-2; D ambiguous. The CDR3 covers 16 residues. CDR1 and CDR2 from the germline V gene are SGHNT and YYREEE (reference sequence). Trimming stripped 0 bases from V and 1 base from J, with 10 bases between. The CDR3 region has the DNA TGTGCCAGCAGCTTGGCGCCTATATTGAACACCGGGGAGCTGTTTTTT. The encoded protein is CASSLAPILNTGELFF.

This chain uses TRBV7-8 with TRBJ2-1, with TRBD2 identical over 10 bases. CDR1 SGHVS and CDR2 FQNEAQ come from the germline V gene. V shed 3 bases and J 1 base; nucleotides not matched to a gene: 3. The CDR3 is 16 residues long. CDR3 bases: TGTGCCAGCAGCTTCCTAGCGGGGGCTTCCTACAATGAGCAGTTCTTC. Protein: CASSFLAGASYNEQFF.

The chain carries TRBV5-1 and TRBJ2-1; 7 bases are a match to TRBD1. Germline assignment: CDR1 SGHRS and CDR2 YFSETQ. J gave up 2 bases and V 4 bases, and 15 bases lay outside the gene matches. The CDR3 runs to 18 residues. Here the CDR3 reads CASSHLETGYDPYNEQFF. The CDR3 region has the DNA TGCGCCAGCAGCCACCTAGAGACAGGGTACGACCCCTACAATGAGCAGTTCTTC. Filled out from reference TRBV5-1 and TRBJ2-1, the complete variable domain reads KAGVTQTPRYLIKTRGQQVTLSCSPISGHRSVSWYQQTPGQGLQFLFEYFSETQRNKGNFPGRFSGRQFSNSRSEMNVSTLELGDSALYLCASSHLETGYDPYNEQFFGPGTRLTVL.

The chain recombines TRBV19 with TRBJ2-2, with a tentative D call TRBD1 (5 bases). Germline V gives CDR1 LNHDA, CDR2 SQIVND (reference sequence). V dropped 1 base and J dropped 7 bases, with 13 bases sitting between them. This CDR3 is 15 amino acids long. The CDR3 sequence: CASSIGAGPYGELFF. As DNA, the CDR3 is TGTGCCAGTAGTATAGGGGCAGGGCCTTACGGGGAGCTGTTTTTT. Complete variable domain (other parts from reference TRBV19 and TRBJ2-2): DGGITQSPKYLFRKEGQNVTLSCEQNLNHDAMYWYRQDPGQGLRLIYYSQIVNDFQKGDIAEGYSVSREKKESFPLTVTSAQKNPTAFYLCASSIGAGPYGELFFGEGSRLTVL.

The rearrangement links TRBV19 to TRBJ1-1, with 7 positions matching TRBD1. V gave up 7 bases and J gave up 0 bases; unmatched junction bases: 2. The germline CDR1 and CDR2 sequences are LNHDA and SQIVND (reference sequence). This CDR3 comprises 13 residues. The CDR3 here is CASKTGMNTEAFF. CDR3 nucleotides: TGTGCCAGTAAGACAGGGATGAACACTGAAGCTTTCTTT.

This chain uses TRBV5-1 with TRBJ2-2, with TRBD2 matching over 7 bases. V trimming: 5 bases; J trimming: 4 bases; junction bases outside the gene matches: 5. The CDR3 has 14 amino acids. The germline V gene has CDR1 SGHRS and CDR2 YFSETQ. CDR3 loop: CASSIAGVTGELFF. For the CDR3, the DNA is TGCGCCAGCAGTATTGCGGGGGTCACCGGGGAGCTGTTTTTT.

The V gene is TRBV5-1, the J gene TRBJ2-5; D is perhaps TRBD2 (7 bases). The V end lost 0 bases, the J end lost 5 bases, and 26 bases lay between the germline ends. The CDR3 is made up of 19 amino acids. Germline-derived CDR1 and CDR2 are SGHRS and YFSETQ. The CDR3 reads CASSLVREALLQRGETQYF. CDR3 sequence (DNA): TGCGCCAGCAGCTTGGTTCGGGAGGCGCTCCTCCAAAGGGGGGAGACCCAGTACTTC.